This entry describes one TCR beta chain. In the original processing: Estimates of nucleated cell counts were drawn from the amplification of reference gene primers. Measured with immunoSEQ multiplex PCR; TCRdb has only the in-frame clones, and not every one. V and J calls and clone size are given by that table; D and trimming were obtained from the DNA. Altogether roughly 60,000 clones are present, roughly 79% being singletons, with the ten largest covering approximately 3.4%. Germline V gene sequence: CDR1 SNHLY, CDR2 FYNNEI. The V gene lost 7 bases and the J gene lost 1 base, with 19 bases spanning the gap. The CDR3 is 16 residues long. These data come from a study of blood T cell repertoires in COVID-19. Study background: Whether acute or convalescent, the COVID-19 samples came from the United States, Italy and Spain. T cells, B-cell-depleted T cells, or PBMCs supplied cDNA or gDNA.

The sample consisted of peripheral blood. This receptor was identified in a man between 60 and 70 years old with acute or convalescent COVID-19. The chain couples TRBV2 to TRBJ1-1; D remains unclear. CDR3 sequence (DNA): TGTGCCAGCACCCGAACGGGGTTTTCCACGAACACTGAAGCTTTCTTT. Translated: CASTRTGFSTNTEAFF.